Given below is one T cell receptor beta chain in context. Investigators sought sequencing depths of between 1 in 200,000 and 1 in 1 million T cells. Sequenced by immunoSEQ multiplex PCR; TCRdb stores in-frame clones only, minus some. The sample records around 97,000 clones, around four fifths being singletons. Investigators sourced 1.5 to 2.5 micrograms of genomic DNA from cryopreserved PBMCs for TCR beta libraries. The record originates from a study of cytotoxic CD8 clonotypes in ibrutinib-treated CLL. As for the study in general: After a median of around 68 months, about 14 patients stayed remitted and roughly 12 progressed; responses had been partial in roughly 25 and complete in 2. Response sampling took place at median 12 months of treatment, range 6 to 36.

This CDR3 has 16 amino acids. From germline, CDR1 is SGHDN and CDR2 FVKESK. The trim removed 0 bases at V and 6 bases at J, leaving 8 bases unmatched. The starting material was PBMCs, obtained after 12 months of ibrutinib treatment. This receptor was obtained from a human donor with chronic lymphocytic leukemia. This chain links TRBV14 with TRBJ2-1; 7 positions agree with TRBD2. CDR3 in amino acids: CASSQEISGGLNEQFF. The CDR3 nucleotides are TGTGCCAGCAGCCAAGAGATATCGGGGGGTCTCAATGAGCAGTTCTTC.